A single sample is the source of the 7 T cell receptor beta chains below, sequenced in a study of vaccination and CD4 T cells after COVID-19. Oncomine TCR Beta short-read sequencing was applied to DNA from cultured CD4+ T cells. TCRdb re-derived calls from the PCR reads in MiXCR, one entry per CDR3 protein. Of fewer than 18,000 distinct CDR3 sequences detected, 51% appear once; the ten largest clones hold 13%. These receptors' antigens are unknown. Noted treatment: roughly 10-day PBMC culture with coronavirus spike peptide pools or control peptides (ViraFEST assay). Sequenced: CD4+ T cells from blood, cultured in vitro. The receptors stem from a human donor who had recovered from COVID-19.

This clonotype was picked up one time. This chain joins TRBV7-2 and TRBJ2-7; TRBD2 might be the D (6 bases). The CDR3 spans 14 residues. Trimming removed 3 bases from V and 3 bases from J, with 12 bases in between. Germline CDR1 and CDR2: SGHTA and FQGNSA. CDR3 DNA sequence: TGTGCCAGCAGCTTCGGCGGGGCGGTCTACGAGCAGTACTTC. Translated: CASSFGGAVYEQYF.

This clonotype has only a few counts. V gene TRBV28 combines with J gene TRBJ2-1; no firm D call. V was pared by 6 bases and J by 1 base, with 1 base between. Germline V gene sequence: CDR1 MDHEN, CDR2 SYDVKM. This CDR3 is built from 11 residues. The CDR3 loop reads CASRSYNEQFF. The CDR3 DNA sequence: TGTGCCAGCAGGTCCTACAATGAGCAGTTCTTC.

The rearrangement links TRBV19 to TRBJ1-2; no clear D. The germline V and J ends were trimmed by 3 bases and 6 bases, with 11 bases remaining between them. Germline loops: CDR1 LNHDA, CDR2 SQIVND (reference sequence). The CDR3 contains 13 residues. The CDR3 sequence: CASSMSGRDGYTF. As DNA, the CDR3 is TGTGCCAGTAGTATGTCGGGGAGGGATGGCTACACCTTC.

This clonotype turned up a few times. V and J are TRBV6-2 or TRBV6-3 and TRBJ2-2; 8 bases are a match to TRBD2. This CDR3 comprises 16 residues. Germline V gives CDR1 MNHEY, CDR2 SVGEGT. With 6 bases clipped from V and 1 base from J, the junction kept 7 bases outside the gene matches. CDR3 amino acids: CASRELAGMNTGELFF. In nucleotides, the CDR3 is TGTGCCAGCAGGGAGTTAGCGGGGATGAACACCGGGGAGCTGTTTTTT.

The CDR3 loop is CASSYSNLYGGWTEAFF. DNA for the CDR3: TGTGCCAGCAGTTACTCGAATTTGTACGGGGGTTGGACTGAAGCTTTCTTT. The rearrangement joins TRBV6-2 or TRBV6-3 to TRBJ1-1, with D perhaps matching TRBD1 (5 bases). Germline CDR1 reads MNHEY; CDR2 reads SVGEGT. This CDR3 spans 17 amino acids. V dropped 0 bases and J dropped 5 bases, with 19 bases sitting between them.

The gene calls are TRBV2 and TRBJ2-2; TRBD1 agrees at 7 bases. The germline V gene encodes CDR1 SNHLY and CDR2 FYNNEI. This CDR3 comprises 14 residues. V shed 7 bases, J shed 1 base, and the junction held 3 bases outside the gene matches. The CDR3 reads CASIRTGNTGELFF. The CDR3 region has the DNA TGTGCCAGCATCAGGACAGGGAACACCGGGGAGCTGTTTTTT.

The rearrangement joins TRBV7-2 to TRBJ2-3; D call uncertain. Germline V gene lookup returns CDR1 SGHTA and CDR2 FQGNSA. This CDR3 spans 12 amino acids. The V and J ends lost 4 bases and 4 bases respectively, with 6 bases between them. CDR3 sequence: CASSSSADTQYF. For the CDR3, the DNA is TGTGCCAGCAGCTCAAGCGCAGATACGCAGTATTTT.